This TCR beta chain came from a study of T cell changes during pregnancy in multiple sclerosis. From germline, CDR1 is MNHEY and CDR2 SMNVEV (reference sequence). Deletions cut 8 bases from V and 1 base from J, with 11 bases between. The CDR3 is 13 residues long. Clones were read by immunoSEQ multiplex PCR, and TCRdb kept only the in-frame ones, dropping some. The sample has 35,000 or so clones, around 89% seen once. Sample: CD8+ T cells from peripheral blood mononuclear cells, taken in the third trimester of pregnancy. The V call is TRBV27, the J call TRBJ1-1, with D perhaps TRBD1 (6 bases). The source is a female donor with multiple sclerosis, enrolled in a pregnancy study. The CDR3 DNA is TGTGCCAGCGGGTGGACAGAGAACACTGAAGCTTTCTTT. It specifies CASGWTENTEAFF.